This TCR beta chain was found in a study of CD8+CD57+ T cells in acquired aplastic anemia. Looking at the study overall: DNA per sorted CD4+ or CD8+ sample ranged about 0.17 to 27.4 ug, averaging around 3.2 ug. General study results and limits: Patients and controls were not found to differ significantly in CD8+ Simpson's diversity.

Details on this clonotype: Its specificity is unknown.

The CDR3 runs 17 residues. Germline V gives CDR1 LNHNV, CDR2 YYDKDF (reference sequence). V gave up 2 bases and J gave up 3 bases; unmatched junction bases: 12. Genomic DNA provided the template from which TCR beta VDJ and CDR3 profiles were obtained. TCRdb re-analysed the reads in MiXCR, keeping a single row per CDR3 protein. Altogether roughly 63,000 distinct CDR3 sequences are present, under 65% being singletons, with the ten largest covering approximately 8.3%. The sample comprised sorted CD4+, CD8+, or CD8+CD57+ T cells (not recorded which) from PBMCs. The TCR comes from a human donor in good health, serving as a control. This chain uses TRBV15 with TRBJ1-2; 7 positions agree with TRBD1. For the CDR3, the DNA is TGTGCCACCAGCAGAAACTTGGCTGGGGGACAGTACTATGGCTACACCTTC. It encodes CATSRNLAGGQYYGYTF. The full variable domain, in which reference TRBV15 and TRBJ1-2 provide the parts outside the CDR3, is DAMVIQNPRYQVTQFGKPVTLSCSQTLNHNVMYWYQQKSSQAPKLLFHYYDKDFNNEADTPDNFQSRRPNTSFCFLDIRSPGLGDTAMYLCATSRNLAGGQYYGYTFGSGTRLTVV.